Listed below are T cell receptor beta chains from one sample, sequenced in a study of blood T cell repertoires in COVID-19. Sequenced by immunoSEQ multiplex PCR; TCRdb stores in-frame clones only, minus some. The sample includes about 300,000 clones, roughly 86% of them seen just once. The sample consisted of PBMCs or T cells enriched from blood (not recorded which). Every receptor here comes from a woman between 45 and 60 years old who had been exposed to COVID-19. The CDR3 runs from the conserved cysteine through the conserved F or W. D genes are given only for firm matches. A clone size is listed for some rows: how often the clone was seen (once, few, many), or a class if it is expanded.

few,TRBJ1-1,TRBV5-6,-,CASSRSSRGAYTEAFF,TGTGCCAGCAGCCGCTCCAGCCGGGGGGCATACACTGAAGCTTTCTTT
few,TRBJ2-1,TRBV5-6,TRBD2,CASSSIGLADNNEQFF,TGTGCCAGCAGCTCAATTGGACTAGCGGACAACAATGAGCAGTTCTTC
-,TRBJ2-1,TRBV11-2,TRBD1,CASSSRQGYSYNEQFF,TGTGCCAGCAGCTCTCGACAGGGCTACTCCTACAATGAGCAGTTCTTC
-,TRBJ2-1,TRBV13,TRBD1,CASSEKTGKGLNEQFF,TGTGCCAGCAGCGAAAAGACAGGGAAGGGTTTAAATGAGCAGTTCTTC
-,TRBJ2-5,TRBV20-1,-,CSALDQETQYF,TGCAGTGCTCTAGACCAAGAGACCCAGTACTTC
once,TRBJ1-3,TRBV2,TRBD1,CASSEGTGSGNTIYF,TGTGCCAGCAGTGAGGGGACAGGCTCTGGAAACACCATATATTTT
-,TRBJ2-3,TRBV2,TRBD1,CASSRDRGSFHTQYF,TGTGCCAGCAGTCGGGACAGGGGGTCATTTCATACGCAGTATTTT
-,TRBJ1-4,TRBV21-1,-,CASSRRTGQKEKLFF,TGTGCCAGCAGTCGTAGGACAGGGCAAAAAGAAAAACTGTTTTTT
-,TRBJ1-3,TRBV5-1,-,CASSSSGLRNTIYF,TGCGCCAGCAGCTCCTCGGGACTACGAAACACCATATATTTT
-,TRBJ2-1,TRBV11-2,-,CASSPPGVSYNEQFF,TGTGCCAGCAGCCCGCCCGGGGTTTCCTACAATGAGCAGTTCTTC
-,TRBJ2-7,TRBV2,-,CASSEDRGSSYEQYF,TGTGCCAGCAGTGAAGATAGAGGCAGCTCCTACGAGCAGTACTTC
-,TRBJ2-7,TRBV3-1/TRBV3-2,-,CASSQGYTSSYEQYF,TGTGCCAGCAGCCAAGGGTATACAAGCTCCTACGAGCAGTACTTC
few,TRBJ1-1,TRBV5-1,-,CASSGPARDTEAFF,TGCGCCAGCAGCGGACCGGCGAGGGATACTGAAGCTTTCTTT
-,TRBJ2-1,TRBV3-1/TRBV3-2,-,CASSQDYANEQFF,TGTGCCAGCAGCCAAGACTATGCCAATGAGCAGTTCTTC
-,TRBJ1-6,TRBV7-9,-,CALTGSGSPLHF,TGTGCACTCACAGGGAGTGGTTCACCCCTCCACTTT
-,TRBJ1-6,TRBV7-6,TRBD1,CASSLEGGLGNSPLHF,TGTGCCAGCAGCTTAGAAGGGGGCCTGGGTAATTCACCCCTCCACTTT
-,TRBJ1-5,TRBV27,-,CASSLFLAQPQHF,TGTGCCAGCAGTTTATTCCTGGCTCAGCCCCAGCATTTT
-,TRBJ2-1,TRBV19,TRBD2,CASSTGTSSNEQFF,TGTGCCAGTAGTACCGGGACTAGCAGCAATGAGCAGTTCTTC
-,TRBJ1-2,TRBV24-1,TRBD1,CATSDMGQSYGYTF,TGTGCCACCAGTGATATGGGACAGAGCTATGGCTACACCTTC
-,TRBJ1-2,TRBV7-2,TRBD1,CASSLVQGGNYGYTF,TGTGCCAGCAGCTTAGTTCAGGGGGGAAACTATGGCTACACCTTC
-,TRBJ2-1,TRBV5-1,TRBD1,CASSLEFGTGVYGEQFF,TGCGCCAGCAGCTTGGAATTTGGGACAGGGGTTTACGGTGAGCAGTTCTTC
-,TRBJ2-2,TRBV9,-,CASSALRTVTGELFF,TGTGCCAGCAGCGCGCTCAGGACAGTCACCGGGGAGCTGTTTTTT
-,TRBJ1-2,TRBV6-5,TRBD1,CASSFGQGNPYGYTF,TGTGCCAGCAGTTTCGGACAGGGAAATCCATATGGCTACACCTTC
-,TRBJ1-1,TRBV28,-,CASSSSNTEAFF,TGTGCCAGCAGTTCCTCGAACACTGAAGCTTTCTTT
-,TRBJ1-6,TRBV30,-,CAWRALVNSPLHF,TGTGCCTGGAGGGCCTTGGTTAATTCACCCCTCCACTTT
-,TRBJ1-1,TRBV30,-,CAWRSGTPGGGAFF,TGTGCCTGGAGGTCCGGGACCCCCGGCGGGGGAGCTTTCTTT
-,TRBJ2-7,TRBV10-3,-,CAISEGRSYEQYF,TGTGCCATCAGTGAGGGCAGGTCCTACGAGCAGTACTTC
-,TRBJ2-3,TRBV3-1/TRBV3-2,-,CASSSYQLVGGSTDTQYF,TGTGCCAGCAGCTCTTACCAGCTGGTTGGCGGTAGCACAGATACGCAGTATTTT
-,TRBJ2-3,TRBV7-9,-,CASRPRDTSTDTQYF,TGTGCCAGCAGGCCTCGGGACACTTCCACAGATACGCAGTATTTT
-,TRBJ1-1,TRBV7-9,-,CASSPLSTEAFF,TGTGCCAGCAGCCCACTGTCGACTGAAGCTTTCTTT
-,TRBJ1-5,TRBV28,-,CASRTLGKGGGNQPQHF,TGTGCCAGCAGGACACTCGGAAAAGGGGGTGGCAATCAGCCCCAGCATTTT
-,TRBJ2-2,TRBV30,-,CAWSGQGNGELFF,TGTGCCTGGAGTGGGCAGGGGAACGGGGAGCTGTTTTTT
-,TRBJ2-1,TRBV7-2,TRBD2,CASRPSGGPYEQFF,TGTGCCAGCAGACCTAGCGGGGGTCCTTATGAGCAGTTCTTC
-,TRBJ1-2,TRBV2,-,CASSGGSVNYGYTF,TGTGCCAGCAGTGGTGGCAGTGTTAACTATGGCTACACCTTC
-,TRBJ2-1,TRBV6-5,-,CASSSHNEQFF,TGTGCCAGCAGTTCTCACAATGAGCAGTTCTTC
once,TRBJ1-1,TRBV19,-,CATSPSGWNTEAFF,TGTGCCACTTCACCGTCAGGGTGGAACACTGAAGCTTTCTTT
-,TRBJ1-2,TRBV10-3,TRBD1,CAISEQEQGTYGYTF,TGTGCCATCAGTGAGCAGGAACAGGGGACCTATGGCTACACCTTC
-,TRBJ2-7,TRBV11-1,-,CASSPTAYEQYF,TGTGCCAGCAGCCCGACAGCTTACGAGCAGTACTTC
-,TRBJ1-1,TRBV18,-,CASSPLQQGVEAFF,TGTGCCAGCTCACCACTTCAACAGGGAGTCGAAGCTTTCTTT
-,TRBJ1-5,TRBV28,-,CASILGFRGGQPQHF,TGTGCCAGCATCCTGGGTTTCAGGGGCGGTCAGCCCCAGCATTTT
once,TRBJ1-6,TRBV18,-,CASSPPAQGFNSPLHF,TGTGCCAGCTCACCACCGGCACAGGGTTTTAATTCACCCCTCCACTTT